The 21 T cell receptor beta chains given below trace back to one sample, sequenced in a study of early T cells in non-severe SARS-CoV-2 infection (dated by TCRdb to the early 2020s). The method was 5' RACE. The sample was run on a NextSeq 500. The public reads were quality trimmed at Q25 with fastp and then assembled into clones with MiXCR by TCRdb, keeping productive beta chains. Rows with a matching CDR3 protein are joined into one entry that keeps the most common DNA and genes. Counted in this sample were roughly 58,000 distinct CDR3 sequences; roughly 6.2% of them appeared once. Of the sample, 3% to 4% falls within the top ten clones. Material for sequencing was whole blood. Source of these receptors: an adult who was a healthcare worker with PCR-confirmed SARS-CoV-2 infection or an uninfected control (not recorded which).

This clonotype was counted at least ten times. The J gene is TRBJ1-1, the V gene TRBV11-2, with D perhaps TRBD1 (6 bases). The CDR3 has 14 amino acids. Between the trimmed V and J ends, which lost 5 bases and 1 base, there was a span of 11 bases. The germline V gene has CDR1 SGHAT and CDR2 FQNNGV. The DNA of the CDR3 is TGTGCCAGCAGCGCGCAACAGGGGAACACTGAAGCTTTCTTT. Translated, it gives CASSAQQGNTEAFF.

This clonotype was counted at least ten times. The chain recombines TRBV6-6 with TRBJ2-2; D gene unclear. The CDR3 is 16 residues long. CDR1 is MNHNY, CDR2 SVGAGI, per germline (reference sequence). Between the trimmed V and J ends, which lost 5 bases and 9 bases, there was a span of 22 bases. CDR3 amino acids: CASSNGDLSATRELFF. The CDR3 bases are TGTGCCAGCAGTAATGGTGACTTGTCTGCTACCCGGGAGCTGTTTTTT.

This clonotype was seen repeatedly, ten times or more. V and J are TRBV7-9 and TRBJ1-1; D remains unclear. Per the germline V gene, CDR1 is SEHNR and CDR2 is FQNEAQ (reference sequence). This CDR3 contains 13 residues. Trimming shortened V by 0 bases and J by 11 bases, and 13 bases separated the two germline ends. The CDR3 region has the DNA TGTGCCAGCAGCTTAGCGGAGGTAGGAGGGGCTTTCTTT. Encoded protein: CASSLAEVGGAFF.

The table lists this clonotype with a few counts. V usage is TRBV7-2 and J usage is TRBJ2-3; unclear D gene. The CDR3 covers 14 residues. The germline V and J ends were trimmed by 6 bases and 3 bases, with 13 bases remaining between them. Germline-derived CDR1 and CDR2 are SGHTA and FQGNSA. In nucleotides, the CDR3 is TGTGCCAGCAGTTCCCACCCAATTACAGATACGCAGTATTTT. Protein: CASSSHPITDTQYF.

This clonotype was detected ten times or more. V and J are TRBV7-2 and TRBJ2-6, with D possibly being TRBD2 (5 bases). V was shortened by 4 bases and J by 2 bases, with 9 bases between the two germline ends. The CDR3 totals 15 residues. Germline assignment: CDR1 SGHTA and CDR2 FQGNSA. The CDR3 DNA reads as TGTGCCAGCAGCTCTGAGGGAACTGGGGCCAACGTCCTGACTTTC. This translates into CASSSEGTGANVLTF.

This clonotype was observed many times. The chain couples TRBV10-3 to TRBJ1-1; tentatively, D is TRBD1 (5 bases). Trimming stripped 2 bases from V and 1 base from J, with 14 bases between. There are 16 residues in the CDR3. Germline CDR1 reads ENHRY; CDR2 reads SYGVKD. CDR3 DNA sequence: TGTGCCATCAGTGAGGGGGTTGGGACCCGGAACACTGAAGCTTTCTTT. Translated, it gives CAISEGVGTRNTEAFF.

This clonotype was recorded many times. This rearrangement joins TRBV4-3 to TRBJ2-7; D unresolved. The V gene lost 4 bases and the J gene lost 0 bases, with 13 bases spanning the gap. The germline gives CDR1 LGHNA, CDR2 YSLEER. The CDR3 has 15 amino acids. In nucleotides, the CDR3 is TGCGCCAGCAGCCTCGACGCAAGCCTCTCCTACGAGCAGTACTTC. Translated, it gives CASSLDASLSYEQYF.

The V and J genes are TRBV5-4 and TRBJ2-5; 7 bases are a match to TRBD2. The CDR3 is 14 amino acids. CDR1 and CDR2 (germline): SGHNT, YYREEE (reference sequence). Unmatched junction bases numbered 5, after V lost 4 bases and J lost 2 bases. CDR3 bases: TGTGCCAGCAGCCCCAAGCGGGGTCAAGAGACCCAGTACTTC. Amino acid sequence: CASSPKRGQETQYF.

This clonotype was seen repeatedly, ten times or more. This chain uses TRBV4-3 with TRBJ2-5; the match to TRBD1 covers 7 bases. The CDR3 sequence is 15 residues long. CDR1 and CDR2 (germline): LGHNA, YSLEER. With 2 bases clipped from V and 1 base from J, the junction kept 4 bases outside the gene matches. DNA for the CDR3: TGCGCCAGCAGCCAATGGACAGGTCGCCAAGAGACCCAGTACTTC. Its translation: CASSQWTGRQETQYF.

This clonotype was seen more than once but under ten times. This chain connects TRBV6-2 or TRBV6-3 to TRBJ2-2; no clear D gene. The length of the CDR3 is 15 residues. The V gene lost 3 bases and the J gene lost 1 base, with 9 bases spanning the gap. Germline V CDR1 and CDR2: MNHEY, SVGEGT. The CDR3 loop reads CASSYSAENTGELFF. CDR3 nucleotide sequence: TGTGCCAGCAGTTATTCTGCGGAGAACACCGGGGAGCTGTTTTTT.

This clonotype was picked up many times. The CDR3 DNA reads TGTGCCAGCAGCGGACGGACCGGGACAGGCAATGAAAAACTGTTTTTT. Its protein is CASSGRTGTGNEKLFF. This chain joins TRBV11-2 and TRBJ1-4; 8 bases agree with TRBD1. The CDR3 length is 16 residues. CDR1 and CDR2 (germline): SGHAT, FQNNGV. V lost 5 bases, J lost 5 bases, and 10 bases stayed unmatched.

In this sample, this clonotype turned up many times. V is TRBV7-9 and J is TRBJ2-7, with TRBD1 identical over 7 bases. The V segment lost 5 bases and the J segment 6 bases; nucleotides outside the gene matches: 10. Germline CDR1 is SEHNR and CDR2 is FQNEAQ (reference sequence). The CDR3 is 14 amino acids. This chain's CDR3 is CASSPPTGMGEQYF. For the CDR3, the DNA is TGTGCCAGCAGCCCCCCGACAGGGATGGGCGAGCAGTACTTC.

There are many counts of this clonotype. This chain uses TRBV7-6 with TRBJ2-3; tentative D call: TRBD2 (5 bases). CDR1 SGHVS and CDR2 FNYEAQ come from the germline V gene. The CDR3 covers 14 residues. With 2 bases removed from V and 3 bases from J, the gap between germline ends came to 9 bases. In DNA, the CDR3 is TGTGCCAGCAGCTTAACGCGGGCTACAGATACGCAGTATTTT. Amino acids: CASSLTRATDTQYF.

This clonotype has a count of ten or more. V and J are TRBV29-1 and TRBJ1-1, with TRBD1 identical over 8 bases. CDR1 is SQVTM, CDR2 ANQGSEA, per germline. The CDR3 consists of 12 residues. V gave up 6 bases and J gave up 6 bases; unmatched junction bases: 6. CDR3 loop: CSVRGQAAEAFF. The CDR3 DNA sequence: TGCAGCGTGAGGGGACAGGCTGCTGAAGCTTTCTTT.

This clonotype was observed many times. The gene calls are TRBV10-1 and TRBJ1-1; D is undetermined. The CDR3 length is 13 residues. Germline V gene data show CDR1 as WNHNN and CDR2 as SYGVQD (reference sequence). V was pared by 3 bases and J by 5 bases, with 10 bases between. The CDR3: CASSDILGTEAFF. The CDR3 nucleotides read TGCGCCAGCAGTGACATCTTGGGTACTGAAGCTTTCTTT.

The V gene is TRBV4-3, the J gene TRBJ1-5; no definite D call. V lost 3 bases, J lost 9 bases, and 12 bases lay in between. This CDR3 has 13 amino acids. Germline V gives CDR1 LGHNA, CDR2 YSLEER. CDR3 coding DNA: TGCGCCAGCAGCCAGTCGACCCTATGGCCCCAGCATTTT. It codes for CASSQSTLWPQHF.

In its sample, this clonotype was seen many times. The chain is built from TRBV15 and TRBJ2-1; D gene unclear. The CDR3 has 18 amino acids. V shed 1 base and J shed 0 bases, with 16 bases lying between them. Germline-derived CDR1 and CDR2 are LNHNV and YYDKDF (reference sequence). The CDR3 DNA is TGTGCCACCAGCAGAGTTTTAACGCCTACCAGCTCCTACAATGAGCAGTTCTTC. Amino acids: CATSRVLTPTSSYNEQFF.

The rearrangement uses TRBV3-1 and TRBJ2-3; TRBD2 is a possible D gene (6 bases). V was trimmed by 0 bases and J by 1 base, leaving 11 bases between them. The CDR3 has 16 residues. Looked up from germline, CDR1 is LGHDT and CDR2 is YNNKEL (reference sequence). CDR3 DNA: TGTGCCAGCAGCCAAGATCCGGGGGTCGGCACAGATACGCAGTATTTT. Translation: CASSQDPGVGTDTQYF.

This clonotype was seen repeatedly, ten times or more. This chain links TRBV5-6 with TRBJ1-5; no reliable D call. The CDR3 spans 15 residues. V was cut by 1 base and J by 6 bases, with 14 bases left in between. Per germline, CDR1 SGHDT and CDR2 YYEEEE. The CDR3 sequence: CASSLWAAVGQPQHF. CDR3 nucleotide sequence: TGTGCCAGCAGCTTGTGGGCGGCAGTCGGTCAGCCCCAGCATTTT. Looking up the rest from reference TRBV5-6 and TRBJ1-5 gives the full variable domain: DAGVTQSPTHLIKTRGQQVTLRCSPKSGHDTVSWYQQALGQGPQFIFQYYEEEERQRGNFPDRFSGHQFPNYSSELNVNALLLGDSALYLCASSLWAAVGQPQHFGDGTRLSIL.

This clonotype was observed at least ten times. The V call is TRBV7-6, the J call TRBJ1-1, with 7 bases aligning to TRBD1. This CDR3 has 14 residues. J was trimmed by 6 bases and V by 6 bases; bases with no gene match: 10. In germline, CDR1 is SGHVS, CDR2 FNYEAQ. Here the CDR3 DNA reads TGTGCCAGCAGACCAGGGACAGTCTTTTCTGAAGCTTTCTTT. This translates into CASRPGTVFSEAFF.

The chain is built from TRBV19 and TRBJ1-6; D is uncertain. V shed 1 base and J shed 10 bases, with 14 bases lying between them. This CDR3 has 15 amino acids. Per germline, CDR1 LNHDA and CDR2 SQIVND (reference sequence). Written as DNA, the CDR3 is TGTGCCAGTAGTATAGGGGGAGGGCCTGGGTCACCCCTCCACTTT. Encoded protein: CASSIGGGPGSPLHF. Supplemented by reference TRBV19 and TRBJ1-6, the full variable domain reads DGGITQSPKYLFRKEGQNVTLSCEQNLNHDAMYWYRQDPGQGLRLIYYSQIVNDFQKGDIAEGYSVSREKKESFPLTVTSAQKNPTAFYLCASSIGGGPGSPLHFGNGTRLTVT.